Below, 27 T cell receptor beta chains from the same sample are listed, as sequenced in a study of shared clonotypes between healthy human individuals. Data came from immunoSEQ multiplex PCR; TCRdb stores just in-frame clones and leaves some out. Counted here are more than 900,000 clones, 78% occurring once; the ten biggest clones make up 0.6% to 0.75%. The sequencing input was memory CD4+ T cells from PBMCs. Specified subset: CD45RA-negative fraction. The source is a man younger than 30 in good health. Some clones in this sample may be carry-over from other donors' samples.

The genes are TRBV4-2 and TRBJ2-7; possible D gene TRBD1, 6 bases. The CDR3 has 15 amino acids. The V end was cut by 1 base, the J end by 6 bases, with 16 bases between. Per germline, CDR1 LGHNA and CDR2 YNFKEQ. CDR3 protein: CASSQGWSRGSEQYF. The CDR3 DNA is TGTGCCAGCAGCCAAGGATGGAGCAGGGGCAGCGAGCAGTACTTC.

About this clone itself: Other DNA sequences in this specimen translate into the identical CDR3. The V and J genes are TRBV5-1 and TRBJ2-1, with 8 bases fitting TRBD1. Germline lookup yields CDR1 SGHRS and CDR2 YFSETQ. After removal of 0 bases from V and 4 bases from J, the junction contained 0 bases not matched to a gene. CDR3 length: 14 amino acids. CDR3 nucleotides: TGCGCCAGCAGCTTGGGGACAGGGTACAATGAGCAGTTCTTC. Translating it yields CASSLGTGYNEQFF. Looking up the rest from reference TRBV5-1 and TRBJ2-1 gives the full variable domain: KAGVTQTPRYLIKTRGQQVTLSCSPISGHRSVSWYQQTPGQGLQFLFEYFSETQRNKGNFPGRFSGRQFSNSRSEMNVSTLELGDSALYLCASSLGTGYNEQFFGPGTRLTVL.

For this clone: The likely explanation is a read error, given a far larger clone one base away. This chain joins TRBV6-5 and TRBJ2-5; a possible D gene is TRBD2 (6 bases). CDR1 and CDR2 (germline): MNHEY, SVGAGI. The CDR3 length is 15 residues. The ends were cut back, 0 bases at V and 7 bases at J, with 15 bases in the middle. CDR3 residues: CASSYSGGTEGTQYF. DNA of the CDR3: TGTGCCAGCAGTTACTCCGGCGGGACCGAAGGGACCCAGTACTTC.

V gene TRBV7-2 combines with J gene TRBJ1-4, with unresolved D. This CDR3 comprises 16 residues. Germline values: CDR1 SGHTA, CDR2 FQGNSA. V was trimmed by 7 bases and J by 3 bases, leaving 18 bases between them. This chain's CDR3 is CASTQDGFIANEKLFF. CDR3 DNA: TGTGCCAGCACCCAAGACGGATTCATTGCTAATGAAAAACTGTTTTTT.

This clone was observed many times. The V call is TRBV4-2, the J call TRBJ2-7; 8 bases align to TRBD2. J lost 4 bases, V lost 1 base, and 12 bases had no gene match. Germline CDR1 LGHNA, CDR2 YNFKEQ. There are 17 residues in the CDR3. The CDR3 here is CASSQAYGTRAVYEQYF. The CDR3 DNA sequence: TGTGCCAGCAGCCAAGCTTACGGGACTAGAGCGGTTTACGAGCAGTACTTC.

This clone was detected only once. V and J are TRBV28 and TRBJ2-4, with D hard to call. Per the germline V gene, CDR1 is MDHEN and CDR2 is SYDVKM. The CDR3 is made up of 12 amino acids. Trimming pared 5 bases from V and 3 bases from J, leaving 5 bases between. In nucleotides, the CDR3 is TGTGCCAGCAGTGAGAGCAAAAACATTCAGTACTTC. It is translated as CASSESKNIQYF.

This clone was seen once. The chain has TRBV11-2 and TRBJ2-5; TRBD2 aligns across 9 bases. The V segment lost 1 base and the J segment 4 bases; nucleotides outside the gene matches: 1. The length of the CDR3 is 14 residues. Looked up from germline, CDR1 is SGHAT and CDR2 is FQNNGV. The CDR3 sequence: CASSLVLAGETQYF. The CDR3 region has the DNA TGTGCCAGCAGCTTAGTACTAGCGGGAGAGACCCAGTACTTC.

CDR3 coding DNA: TGCGCCAGCAGCCGCCAAGTTCGCCCGGGGCCAGGGGACTATGGCTACACCTTC. Translation: CASSRQVRPGPGDYGYTF. The chain couples TRBV4-3 to TRBJ1-2; the D gene is possibly TRBD1 (6 bases). Trimming took 4 bases from V and 3 from J, leaving 24 bases between them. This CDR3 has 18 amino acids. Per the germline V gene, CDR1 is LGHNA and CDR2 is YSLEER.

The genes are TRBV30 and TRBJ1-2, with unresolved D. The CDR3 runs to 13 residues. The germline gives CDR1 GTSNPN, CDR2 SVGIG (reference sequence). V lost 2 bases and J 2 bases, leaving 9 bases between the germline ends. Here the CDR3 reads CAWSLQRNYGYTF. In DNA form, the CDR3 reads TGTGCCTGGAGTCTACAGAGAAACTATGGCTACACCTTC.

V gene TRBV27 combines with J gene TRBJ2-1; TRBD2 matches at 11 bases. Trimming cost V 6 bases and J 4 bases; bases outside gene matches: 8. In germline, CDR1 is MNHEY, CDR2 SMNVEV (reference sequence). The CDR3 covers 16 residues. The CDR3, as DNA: TGTGCCAGCAGCGATAGCGGGAGGGCCAGGTACAATGAGCAGTTCTTC. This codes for CASSDSGRARYNEQFF.

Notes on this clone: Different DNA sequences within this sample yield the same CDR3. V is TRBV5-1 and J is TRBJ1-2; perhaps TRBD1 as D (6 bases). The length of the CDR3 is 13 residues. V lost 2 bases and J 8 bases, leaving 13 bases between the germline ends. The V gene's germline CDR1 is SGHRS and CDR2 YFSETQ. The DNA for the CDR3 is TGCGCCAGCAGCTTTACAGGGTCCCGAGGCTACACCTTC. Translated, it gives CASSFTGSRGYTF.

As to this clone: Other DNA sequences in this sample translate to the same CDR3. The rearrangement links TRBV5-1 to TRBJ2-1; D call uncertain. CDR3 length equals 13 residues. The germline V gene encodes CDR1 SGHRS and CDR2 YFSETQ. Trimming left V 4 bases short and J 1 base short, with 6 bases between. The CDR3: CASSSSSYNEQFF. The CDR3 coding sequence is TGCGCCAGCAGCAGCTCTTCCTACAATGAGCAGTTCTTC.

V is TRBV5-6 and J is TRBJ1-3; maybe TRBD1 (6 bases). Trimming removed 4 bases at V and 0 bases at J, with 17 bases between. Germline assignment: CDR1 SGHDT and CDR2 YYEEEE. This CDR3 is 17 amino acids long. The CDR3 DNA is TGTGCCAGCAGCATCTTCGGAACACAGGGCTCTGGAAACACCATATATTTT. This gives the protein CASSIFGTQGSGNTIYF.

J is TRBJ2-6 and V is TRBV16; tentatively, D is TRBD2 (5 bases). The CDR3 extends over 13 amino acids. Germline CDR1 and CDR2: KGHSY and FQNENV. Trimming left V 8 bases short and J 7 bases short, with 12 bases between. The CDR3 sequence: CASAGSLANVLTF. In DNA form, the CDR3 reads TGTGCCAGCGCGGGTTCTCTAGCCAACGTCCTGACTTTC.

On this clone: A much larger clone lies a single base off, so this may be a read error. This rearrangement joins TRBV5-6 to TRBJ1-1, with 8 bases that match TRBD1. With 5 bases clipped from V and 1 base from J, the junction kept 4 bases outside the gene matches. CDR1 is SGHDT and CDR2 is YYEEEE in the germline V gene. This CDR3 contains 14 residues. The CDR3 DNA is TGTGCCAGCAGTTCCGGGACAGGGAACACTGAAGCTTTCTTT. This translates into CASSSGTGNTEAFF.

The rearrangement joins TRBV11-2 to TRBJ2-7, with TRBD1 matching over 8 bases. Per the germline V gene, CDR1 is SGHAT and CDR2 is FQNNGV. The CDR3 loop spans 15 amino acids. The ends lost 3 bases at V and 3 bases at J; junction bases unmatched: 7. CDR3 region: CASSFGTGTFYEQYF. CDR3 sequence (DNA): TGTGCCAGCAGCTTCGGGACAGGCACGTTCTACGAGCAGTACTTC.

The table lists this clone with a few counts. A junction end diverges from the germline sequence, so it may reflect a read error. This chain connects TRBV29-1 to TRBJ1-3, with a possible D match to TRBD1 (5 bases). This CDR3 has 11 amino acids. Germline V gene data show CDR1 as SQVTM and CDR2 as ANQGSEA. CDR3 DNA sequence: TGCAGCGTTGAAGATGCGGGGGGTAGGGATTTT. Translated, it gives CSVEDAGGRDF. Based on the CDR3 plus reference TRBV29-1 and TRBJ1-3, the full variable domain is SAVISQKPSRDICQRGTSLTIQCQVDSQVTMMFWYRQQPGQSLTLIATANQGSEATYESGFVIDKFPISRPNLTFSTLTVSNMSPEDSSIYLCSVEDAGGRDFGEGSWLTVV.

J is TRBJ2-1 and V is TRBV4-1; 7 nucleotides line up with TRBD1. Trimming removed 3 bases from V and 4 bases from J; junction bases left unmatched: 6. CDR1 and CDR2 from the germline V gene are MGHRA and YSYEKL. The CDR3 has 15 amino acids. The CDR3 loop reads CASSQAGTAYNEQFF. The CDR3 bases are TGCGCCAGCAGCCAGGCCGGGACAGCTTACAATGAGCAGTTCTTC.

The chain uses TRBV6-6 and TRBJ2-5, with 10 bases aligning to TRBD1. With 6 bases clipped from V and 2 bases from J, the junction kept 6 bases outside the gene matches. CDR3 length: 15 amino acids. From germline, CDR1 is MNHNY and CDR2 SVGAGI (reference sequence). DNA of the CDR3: TGTGCCAGCAGCCGACAGGGGGCGGGACAAGAGACCCAGTACTTC. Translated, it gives CASSRQGAGQETQYF.

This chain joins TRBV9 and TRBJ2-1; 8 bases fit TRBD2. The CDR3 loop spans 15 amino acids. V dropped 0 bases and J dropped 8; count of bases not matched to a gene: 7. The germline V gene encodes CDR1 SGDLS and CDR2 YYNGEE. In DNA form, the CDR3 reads TGTGCCAGCAGCGTAGGCTCTAGCGGGTGGGATGAGCAGTTCTTC. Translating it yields CASSVGSSGWDEQFF.

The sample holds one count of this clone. This CDR3 reads CASSSRPRDIQYF. The DNA of the CDR3 is TGTGCCAGCAGCTCCCGACCAAGGGACATTCAGTACTTC. The rearrangement uses TRBV7-2 and TRBJ2-4; no clear D. The CDR3 is made up of 13 amino acids. V was trimmed by 4 bases and J by 8 bases, leaving 12 bases between them. Germline V gene sequence: CDR1 SGHTA, CDR2 FQGNSA.

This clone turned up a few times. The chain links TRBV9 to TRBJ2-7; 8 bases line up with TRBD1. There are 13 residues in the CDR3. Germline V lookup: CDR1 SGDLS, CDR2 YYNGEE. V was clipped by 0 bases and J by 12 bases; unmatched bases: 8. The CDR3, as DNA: TGTGCCAGCAGCGTAGAGGGGCAGGGGGCCATGTACTTC. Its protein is CASSVEGQGAMYF.

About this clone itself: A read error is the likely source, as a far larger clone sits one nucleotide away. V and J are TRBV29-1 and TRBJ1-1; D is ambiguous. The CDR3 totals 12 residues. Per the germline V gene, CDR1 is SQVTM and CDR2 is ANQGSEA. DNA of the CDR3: TGCAGCGTTGGTGCTTGGAACGCTGAAGCTTTCTTT. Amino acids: CSVGAWNAEAFF.

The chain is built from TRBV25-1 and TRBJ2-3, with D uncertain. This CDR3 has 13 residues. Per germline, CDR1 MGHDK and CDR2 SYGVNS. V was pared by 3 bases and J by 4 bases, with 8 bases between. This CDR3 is CASSEGKADTQYF. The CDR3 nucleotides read TGTGCCAGCAGTGAGGGGAAGGCAGATACGCAGTATTTT.

The CDR3 reads CASSLDRGYGGYTF. In DNA, the CDR3 is TGTGCCAGCAGCTTAGACAGGGGCTATGGCGGCTACACCTTC. The rearrangement links TRBV7-9 to TRBJ1-2, with 7 bases aligning to TRBD1. The CDR3 loop spans 14 amino acids. J lost 8 bases, V lost 1 base, and 7 bases had no gene match. Germline V gives CDR1 SEHNR, CDR2 FQNEAQ (reference sequence).

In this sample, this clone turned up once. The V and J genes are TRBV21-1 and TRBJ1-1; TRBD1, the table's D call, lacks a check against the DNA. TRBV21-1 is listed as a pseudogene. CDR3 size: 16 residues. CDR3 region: CASEGADSLGNTEAFF. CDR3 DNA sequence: TGTGCCAGCGAAGGGGCGGATTCCCTCGGGAACACTGAAGCTTTCTTT.

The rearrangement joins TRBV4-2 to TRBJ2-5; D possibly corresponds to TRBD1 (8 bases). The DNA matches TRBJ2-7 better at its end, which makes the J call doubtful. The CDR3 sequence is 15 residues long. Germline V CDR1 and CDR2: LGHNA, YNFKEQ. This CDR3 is CASSAGGGGSYEQYF. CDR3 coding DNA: TGTGCCAGCAGCGCAGGGGGCGGGGGCTCCTACGAGCAGTACTTC.